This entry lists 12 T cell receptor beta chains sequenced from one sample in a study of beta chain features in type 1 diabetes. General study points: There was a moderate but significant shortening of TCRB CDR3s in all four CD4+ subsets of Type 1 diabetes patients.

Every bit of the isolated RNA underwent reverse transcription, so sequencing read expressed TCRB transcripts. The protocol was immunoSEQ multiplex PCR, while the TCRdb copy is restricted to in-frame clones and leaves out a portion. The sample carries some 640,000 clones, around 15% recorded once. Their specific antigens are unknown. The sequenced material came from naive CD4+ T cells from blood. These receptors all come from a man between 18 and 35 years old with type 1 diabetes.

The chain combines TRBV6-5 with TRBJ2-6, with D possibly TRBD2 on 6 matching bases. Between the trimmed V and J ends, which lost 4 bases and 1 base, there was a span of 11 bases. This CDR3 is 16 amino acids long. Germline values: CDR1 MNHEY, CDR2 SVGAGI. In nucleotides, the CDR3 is TGTGCCAGCAGTTGGTCAGGGAGGTCTGGGGCCAACGTCCTGACTTTC. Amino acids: CASSWSGRSGANVLTF.

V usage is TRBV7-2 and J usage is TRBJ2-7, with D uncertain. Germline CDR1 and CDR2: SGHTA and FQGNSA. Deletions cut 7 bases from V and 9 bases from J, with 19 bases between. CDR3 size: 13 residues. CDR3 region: CASTSSGRQWQYF. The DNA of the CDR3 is TGTGCCAGCACCTCCTCTGGCCGTCAGTGGCAGTACTTC.

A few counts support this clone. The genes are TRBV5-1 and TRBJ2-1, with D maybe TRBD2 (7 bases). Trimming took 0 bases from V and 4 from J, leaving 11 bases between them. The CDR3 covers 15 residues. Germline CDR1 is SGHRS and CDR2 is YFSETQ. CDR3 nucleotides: TGCGCCAGCAGCTTGGCGGGGGGCGATTACAATGAGCAGTTCTTC. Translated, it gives CASSLAGGDYNEQFF.

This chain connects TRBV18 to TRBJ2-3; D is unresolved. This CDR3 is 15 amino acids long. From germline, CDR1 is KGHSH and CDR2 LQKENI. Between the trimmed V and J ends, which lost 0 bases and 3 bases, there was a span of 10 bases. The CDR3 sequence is CASSPPSPRTDTQYF. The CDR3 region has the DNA TGTGCCAGCTCACCACCGAGCCCGAGGACAGATACGCAGTATTTT.

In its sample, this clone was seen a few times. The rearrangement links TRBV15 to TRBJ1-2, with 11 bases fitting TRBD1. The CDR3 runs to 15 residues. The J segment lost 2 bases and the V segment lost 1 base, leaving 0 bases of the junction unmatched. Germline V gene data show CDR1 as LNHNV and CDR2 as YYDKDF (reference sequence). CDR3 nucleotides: TGTGCCACCAGCAGAGGGACAGGGGGCAACTATGGCTACACCTTC. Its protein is CATSRGTGGNYGYTF.

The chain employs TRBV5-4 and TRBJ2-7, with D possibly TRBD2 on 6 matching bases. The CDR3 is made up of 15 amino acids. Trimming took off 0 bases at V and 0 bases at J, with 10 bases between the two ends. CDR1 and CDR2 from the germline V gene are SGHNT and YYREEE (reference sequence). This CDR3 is CASSLALASSYEQYF. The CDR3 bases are TGTGCCAGCAGCTTGGCGCTAGCGAGCTCCTACGAGCAGTACTTC.

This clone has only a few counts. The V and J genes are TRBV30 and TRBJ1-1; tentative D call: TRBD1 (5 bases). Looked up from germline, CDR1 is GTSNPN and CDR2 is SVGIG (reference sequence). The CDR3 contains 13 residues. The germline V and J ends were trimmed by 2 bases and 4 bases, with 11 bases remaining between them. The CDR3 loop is CAWSRTGGTEAFF. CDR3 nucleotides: TGTGCCTGGAGTCGGACGGGGGGCACTGAAGCTTTCTTT.

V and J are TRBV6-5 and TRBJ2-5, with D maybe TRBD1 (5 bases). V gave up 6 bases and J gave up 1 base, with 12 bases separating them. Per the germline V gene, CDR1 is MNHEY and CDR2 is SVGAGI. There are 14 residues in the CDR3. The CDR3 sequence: CASSTDRVQETQYF. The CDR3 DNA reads TGTGCCAGCAGCACCGACAGAGTCCAAGAGACCCAGTACTTC.

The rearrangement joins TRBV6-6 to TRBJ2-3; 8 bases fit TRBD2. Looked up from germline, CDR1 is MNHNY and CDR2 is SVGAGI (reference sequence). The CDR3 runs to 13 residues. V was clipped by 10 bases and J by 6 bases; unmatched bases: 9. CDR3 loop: CAIRVAGFDTQYF. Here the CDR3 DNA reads TGTGCCATCAGGGTAGCGGGGTTTGATACGCAGTATTTT.

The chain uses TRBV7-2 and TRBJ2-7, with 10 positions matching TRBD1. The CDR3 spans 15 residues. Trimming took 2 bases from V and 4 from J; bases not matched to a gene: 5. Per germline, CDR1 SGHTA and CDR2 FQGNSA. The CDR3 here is CASSLMTGGRYEQYF. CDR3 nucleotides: TGTGCCAGCAGCTTAATGACAGGGGGCAGGTACGAGCAGTACTTC.

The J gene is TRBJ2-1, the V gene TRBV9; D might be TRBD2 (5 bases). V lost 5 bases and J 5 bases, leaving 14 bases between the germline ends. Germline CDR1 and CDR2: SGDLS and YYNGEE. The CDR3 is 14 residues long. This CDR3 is CASSPTAGNNEQFF. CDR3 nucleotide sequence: TGTGCCAGCAGTCCTACCGCGGGCAACAATGAGCAGTTCTTC. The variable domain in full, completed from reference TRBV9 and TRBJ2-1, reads DSGVTQTPKHLITATGQRVTLRCSPRSGDLSVYWYQQSLDQGLQFLIQYYNGEERAKGNILERFSAQQFPDLHSELNLSSLELGDSALYFCASSPTAGNNEQFFGPGTRLTVL.

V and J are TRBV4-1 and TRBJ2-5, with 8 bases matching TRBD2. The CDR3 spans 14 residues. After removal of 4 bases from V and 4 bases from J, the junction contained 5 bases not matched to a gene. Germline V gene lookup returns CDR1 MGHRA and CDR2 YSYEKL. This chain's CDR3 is CASSRLAGLETQYF. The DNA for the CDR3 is TGCGCCAGCAGCCGATTAGCGGGGCTAGAGACCCAGTACTTC.